Presented here are 14 T cell receptor beta chains from one specimen sequenced in a study of blood T cell repertoires in COVID-19 (dated by TCRdb to the early 2020s). To prepare the library, the immunoSEQ multiplex PCR assay was applied. TCRdb stores this immuneACCESS table with in-frame sequences only. Part of the clones is absent; in the studies checked, under half of the shortfall reflects unresolved V genes, and no reason is known for the rest. Present in this sample are approximately 260,000 clones, approximately 84% of which were seen just once. The ten largest clones represent 3.3% of the sample. The sample taken for sequencing was PBMCs or T cells enriched from blood (not recorded which). The receptors were sampled from a woman aged 40 to 50 with acute COVID-19.

V usage is TRBV29-1 and J usage is TRBJ2-1; D uncertain. V was clipped by 5 bases and J by 2 bases, with 7 bases between them. There are 12 residues in the CDR3. Germline CDR1 and CDR2: SQVTM and ANQGSEA. The CDR3 sequence: CSVPGAYNEQFF. The CDR3 bases are TGCAGCGTTCCCGGAGCCTACAATGAGCAGTTCTTC.

The chain employs TRBV7-2 and TRBJ2-5; 11 positions agree with TRBD2. Germline CDR1 SGHTA, CDR2 FQGNSA. Germline trimming cut 6 bases from V and 1 base from J; bases unmatched to any gene: 4. The CDR3 has 15 residues. CDR3 protein: CASSRTSGFQETQYF. The CDR3 DNA follows: TGTGCCAGCAGTCGGACTAGCGGGTTCCAAGAGACCCAGTACTTC.

The chain links TRBV7-2 to TRBJ2-3, with D possibly TRBD2 on 5 matching bases. The CDR3 is made up of 13 amino acids. Germline assignment: CDR1 SGHTA and CDR2 FQGNSA. V was pared by 8 bases and J by 3 bases, with 12 bases between. DNA of the CDR3: TGTGCCAGCGGGAGCGTGAGGACAGATACGCAGTATTTT. It codes for CASGSVRTDTQYF.

The CDR3 coding sequence is TGTGCCAGCTCACCGGCAGGGGAGAGGGGCTCTGGAAACACCATATATTTT. Translated: CASSPAGERGSGNTIYF. The chain employs TRBV18 and TRBJ1-3; weak D call: TRBD1 (6 bases). Germline-derived CDR1 and CDR2 are KGHSH and LQKENI. V was cut by 3 bases and J by 0 bases, with 15 bases left in between. The CDR3 is 17 amino acids. The full variable domain, its missing parts supplied by reference TRBV18 and TRBJ1-3, is NAGVMQNPRHLVRRRGQEARLRCSPMKGHSHVYWYRQLPEEGLKFMVYLQKENIIDESGMPKERFSAEFPKEGPSILRIQQVVRGDSAAYFCASSPAGERGSGNTIYFGEGSWLTVV.

The chain is built from TRBV11-2 and TRBJ2-3; no clear D. The CDR3 runs 18 residues. CDR1 is SGHAT and CDR2 is FQNNGV in the germline V gene. Trimming stripped 5 bases from V and 0 bases from J, with 21 bases between. CDR3 nucleotide sequence: TGTGCCAGCAGCCTCGAACCGCTATCAATTACTAGCACAGATACGCAGTATTTT. It encodes CASSLEPLSITSTDTQYF.

The chain has TRBV29-1 and TRBJ2-2; 10 bases map to TRBD2. CDR1 and CDR2 from the germline V gene are SQVTM and ANQGSEA. The ends lost 6 bases at V and 5 bases at J; junction bases unmatched: 6. The CDR3 totals 14 residues. The CDR3 region has the DNA TGCAGCGTCACTATAGCGGGAGGAACCGGGGAGCTGTTTTTT. Amino acids: CSVTIAGGTGELFF.

This clone was counted once. The chain joins TRBV19 to TRBJ1-1; TRBD1 agrees at 7 bases. CDR1 and CDR2 from the germline V gene are LNHDA and SQIVND (reference sequence). This CDR3 spans 15 amino acids. J was trimmed by 4 bases and V by 7 bases; bases with no gene match: 12. CDR3 bases: TGTGCCAGTAATCGGCGCCGACAGGGATTCACTGAAGCTTTCTTT. It translates to CASNRRRQGFTEAFF.

This chain connects TRBV19 to TRBJ2-3; D is possibly TRBD1 (6 bases). The CDR3 has 14 amino acids. Germline lookup yields CDR1 LNHDA and CDR2 SQIVND (reference sequence). The germline V and J ends were trimmed by 5 bases and 4 bases, with 13 bases remaining between them. In nucleotides, the CDR3 is TGTGCCAGTAGTTACCAGGGGTCGGCAGATACGCAGTATTTT. Encoded protein: CASSYQGSADTQYF. The full variable domain, rest sourced from reference TRBV19 and TRBJ2-3, is DGGITQSPKYLFRKEGQNVTLSCEQNLNHDAMYWYRQDPGQGLRLIYYSQIVNDFQKGDIAEGYSVSREKKESFPLTVTSAQKNPTAFYLCASSYQGSADTQYFGPGTRLTVL.

The chain links TRBV5-4 to TRBJ2-5; 7 bases match TRBD2. V was pared by 4 bases and J by 4 bases, with 10 bases of the junction left unmatched. Germline V gives CDR1 SGHNT, CDR2 YYREEE (reference sequence). The CDR3 spans 15 residues. DNA of the CDR3: TGTGCCAGCAGCCCTAATGCCATAGCGGGAGAGACCCAGTACTTC. This gives the protein CASSPNAIAGETQYF.

This clone turned up a few times. V gene TRBV7-5 combines with J gene TRBJ2-7; TRBD2 is taken as the D call from the table, unchecked against the DNA. TRBV7-5 is marked as a pseudogene. The CDR3 has 18 amino acids. This chain's CDR3 is CARSLLAGGRRKPYEQYF. CDR3 nucleotide sequence: TGTGCCAGAAGCCTACTAGCGGGAGGGCGAAGGAAGCCCTACGAGCAGTACTTC.

The chain recombines TRBV7-3 with TRBJ2-7; TRBD2 agrees at 10 bases. The CDR3 runs 15 residues. Germline values: CDR1 SGHTA, CDR2 FQGTGA. V shed 4 bases and J 4 bases; nucleotides not matched to a gene: 7. The CDR3 DNA reads TGTGCCAGCAGCTGGCTAGCGGGAGAGGGTTACGAGCAGTACTTC. This codes for CASSWLAGEGYEQYF. Complete variable domain (other parts from reference TRBV7-3 and TRBJ2-7): GAGVSQTPSNKVTEKGKYVELRCDPISGHTALYWYRQSLGQGPEFLIYFQGTGAADDSGLPNDRFFAVRPEGSVSTLKIQRTERGDSAVYLCASSWLAGEGYEQYFGPGTRLTVT.

This sequence joins TRBV27 and TRBJ2-1, with 12 bases lining up with TRBD2. V dropped 5 bases and J dropped 8; count of bases not matched to a gene: 10. In germline, CDR1 is MNHEY, CDR2 SMNVEV (reference sequence). The CDR3 spans 16 residues. CDR3 residues: CASSPLAGGPHDEQFF. The CDR3 DNA follows: TGTGCCAGCAGTCCGCTAGCGGGAGGGCCTCACGATGAGCAGTTCTTC.

In this sample, this clone turned up once. V gene TRBV9 combines with J gene TRBJ2-2; 8 bases are shared with TRBD2. J gave up 8 bases and V 2 bases, and 8 bases lay outside the gene matches. This CDR3 region has 15 residues. Looked up from germline, CDR1 is SGDLS and CDR2 is YYNGEE. The CDR3 nucleotides are TGTGCCAGCAGCGTCACCGGGACTAGTACTGGGGAGCTGTTTTTT. Residues: CASSVTGTSTGELFF. The full variable domain, rest sourced from reference TRBV9 and TRBJ2-2, is DSGVTQTPKHLITATGQRVTLRCSPRSGDLSVYWYQQSLDQGLQFLIQYYNGEERAKGNILERFSAQQFPDLHSELNLSSLELGDSALYFCASSVTGTSTGELFFGEGSRLTVL.

This clone was seen at least ten times. This chain connects TRBV28 to TRBJ2-7, with D perhaps TRBD2 (6 bases). This CDR3 contains 14 residues. The V gene lost 3 bases and the J gene lost 2 bases, with 11 bases spanning the gap. The V gene's germline CDR1 is MDHEN and CDR2 SYDVKM. This CDR3 is CASSFLRETYEQYF. The CDR3 DNA is TGTGCCAGCAGTTTTCTGCGGGAAACCTACGAGCAGTACTTC.